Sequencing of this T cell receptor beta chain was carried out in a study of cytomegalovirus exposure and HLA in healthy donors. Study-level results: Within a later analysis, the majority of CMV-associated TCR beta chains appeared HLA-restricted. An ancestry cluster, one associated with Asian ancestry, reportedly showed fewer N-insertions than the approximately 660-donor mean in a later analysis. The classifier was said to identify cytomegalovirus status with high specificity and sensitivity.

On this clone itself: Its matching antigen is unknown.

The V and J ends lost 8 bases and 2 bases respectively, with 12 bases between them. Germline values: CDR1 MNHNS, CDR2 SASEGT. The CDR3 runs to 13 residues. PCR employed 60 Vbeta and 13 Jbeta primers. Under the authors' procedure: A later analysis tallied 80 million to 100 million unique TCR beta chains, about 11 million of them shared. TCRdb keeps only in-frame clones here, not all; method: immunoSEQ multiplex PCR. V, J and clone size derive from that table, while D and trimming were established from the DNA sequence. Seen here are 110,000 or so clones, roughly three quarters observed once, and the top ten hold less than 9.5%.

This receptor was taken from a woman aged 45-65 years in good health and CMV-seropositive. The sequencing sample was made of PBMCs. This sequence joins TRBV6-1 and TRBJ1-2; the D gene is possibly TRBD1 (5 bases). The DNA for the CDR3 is TGTGCCAGCGTGACTAGGGGAAACTATGGCTACACCTTC. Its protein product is CASVTRGNYGYTF.